A selection of T cell receptor beta chains follows, all from one sample in a study of regulatory T cells in long-lasting Graves disease. One entry per CDR3 protein, called by TCRdb with MiXCR from the multiplex PCR reads. Among 430,000 or so distinct CDR3 sequences listed, over 20% were seen once. This specimen was peripheral blood mononuclear cells (PBMCs), taken when the disease was refractory, from a patient treated with antithyroid drugs. These receptors were collected from a female donor with Graves disease. Each CDR3 is given without its conserved first and last residue. Part of the rows lack a size; the others show once, few, many or a class for expanded clones.

V	J	size	CDR3
TRBV19	TRBJ1-5	many	ATDRAYSNQPQH
TRBV20-1	TRBJ2-7	-	SASPPRATYEQY
TRBV24-1	TRBJ2-2	-	ATSDAGGLHNGELF
TRBV11-2	TRBJ2-3	-	ASSHLGRELVDTQY
TRBV28	TRBJ2-1	-	ASSLMGAQVGNEQF
TRBV7-2	TRBJ2-3	-	ASSPALGSWGTDTQY
TRBV30	TRBJ1-2	many	AWSKRSGYT
TRBV19	TRBJ2-2	few	ASTPLATGELF
TRBV10-3	TRBJ1-3	-	AISESGARRNTIY
TRBV7-2	TRBJ2-2	many	ASSLMLTSGIGGELF
TRBV10-3	TRBJ2-3	-	AIIDNPSTDTQY
TRBV29-1	TRBJ2-5	few	SVEDWGLETQY
TRBV20-1	TRBJ1-1	many	SARVQGAGFEAF
TRBV20-1	TRBJ1-5	-	SARDLRGHNQPQH
TRBV20-1	TRBJ2-5	-	SADLAGEETQY
TRBV2	TRBJ2-1	-	ASRPTGYNEQF
TRBV30	TRBJ2-2	few	AWSGFPGIVNTGELF
TRBV5-1	TRBJ2-7	many	ASSFGTGGYEQY
TRBV12-3/TRBV12-4	TRBJ2-7	many	ASTPGTSGSYEQY
TRBV19	TRBJ1-5	-	ASTRGSQPQH
TRBV5-4	TRBJ1-6	-	ASSPDLGGAWSPLH
TRBV12-3/TRBV12-4	TRBJ1-4	many	ASSPPSGSGEKLF
TRBV6-1	TRBJ1-2	many	ASSEGGQVYGYT
TRBV7-8	TRBJ2-3	-	ASSLVGIGTQY
TRBV7-2	TRBJ2-1	-	ASRKTSGVSYNEQF
TRBV15	TRBJ2-1	few	ATSNWSLYNEQF
TRBV7-9	TRBJ2-1	-	ASSSLQAPPYNEQF
TRBV13	TRBJ2-3	few	AQTRRDTDTQY
TRBV11-1	TRBJ1-2	-	ASSHLGWDRANYGYT
TRBV18	TRBJ1-5	-	ASSPDATGLSVGNQPQH
TRBV6-1	TRBJ1-2	many	AVRRTGPLDYGYT
TRBV20-1	TRBJ1-6	-	SATRTESSYNSPLH
TRBV4-1	TRBJ2-2	-	ASSQVPWTSSTGELF
TRBV2	TRBJ1-1	many	ASSEDWDGDTEAF
TRBV19	TRBJ1-2	-	ASRQNRIEANYGYT
TRBV28	TRBJ2-3	few	ASSSLGLAGLRNTDTQY